This TCR beta chain comes out of a study of regulatory T cells in long-lasting Graves disease. Whole-study findings and limits: Public clonotype sharing was higher in persistent than newly diagnosed patients. Favored usage of TRBV28, TRBJ1-2 and TRBJ2-5 was recorded in persistent disease.

In regard to this clonotype: Its target is not known.

Per germline, CDR1 MNHNS and CDR2 SASEGT. Deletions cut 8 bases from V and 2 bases from J, with 13 bases between. The CDR3 totals 15 residues. Through Arm-PCR of CDR3 regions and iRepertoire HTBI primers, TCR beta libraries were built. TCRdb processed the multiplex PCR reads anew with MiXCR; each CDR3 protein has one entry. The sample includes about half a million distinct CDR3 sequences, approximately 23% of them seen just once. Time point described: persistent/refractory GD, antithyroid drugs over 5 years with positive TRAb. PBMC-derived RNA was used for the TCR library. This sequence was found in a female donor with Graves disease. The V call is TRBV6-1, the J call TRBJ2-6, with D possibly TRBD1 on 6 matching bases. Sequencing used peripheral blood mononuclear cells (PBMCs), obtained when the disease was refractory, from a patient treated with antithyroid drugs. The CDR3 is CASGSAGAGANVLTF. The CDR3 DNA follows: TGTGCCAGCGGATCCGCAGGGGCTGGGGCCAACGTCCTGACTTTC.